This T cell receptor beta chain was sequenced in a study of identical twins (dated by TCRdb to 2016 to 2017). Context from the whole study: TCR alpha and beta repertoires from monozygotic twins, unrelated adults of various ages and cord blood were deep-sequenced to test whether fetal clonotypes persist. Replicate twin experiments were performed at different times using different library preparation protocols to rule out contamination. Findings and caveats that apply to the study as a whole: Excess twin sharing in beta out-of-frame sequences was weaker because fewer shared sequences lowered the signal-to-noise ratio. Conclusions relied on cross-sectional statistical analysis, since the same donors could not be followed over many years. In monozygotic twins, recombination models systematically underestimated out-of-frame TCR alpha sharing, but the models matched the sharing seen between unrelated individuals. Abundant cord blood beta clonotypes carried fewer insertions; young adult naive repertoires showed a weaker similar trend, while memory repertoires showed none. Compared with coincidental sharing between unrelated individuals, an excess of low generation-probability sequences was observed among out-of-frame TCR alpha sequences shared between twins. Invariant T cells such as MAIT and iNKT could partly confound zero-insertion analyses, although diverse VJ usage argued against such confounding for most clonotypes.

All donors were healthy Caucasians. The twin cohort consisted of three pairs of female monozygotic twins, all aged 18 to 29 years. CD4+ and CD8+ T cell populations were isolated with positive isolation kits from Invitrogen. This clonotype was detected many times. Its antigen remains unidentified. No base-level quality is on record; no much larger clone is a single base apart. The germline V gene (reference sequence) sets CDR1 to DFQATT and CDR2 to SNEGSKA. The CDR3 runs 14 residues from the cysteine to the phenylalanine. Only the CDR3 DNA is retained, 42 bases long and in frame from the first base. V ends up 5 bases short and J 4 bases short, with an unmatched junction base count of 9. Receptor amplification or capture employed 5' RACE. The instrument was an Illumina HiSeq 2000. A universal primer binding site was added through template switching, and the final cDNA carried a unique molecular identifier so that TCR cDNA molecules could be counted accurately. Specific primers in the conserved constant-segment region were used to synthesize first-strand cDNA for TCR alpha and beta chains. Each cDNA library was double barcoded, with a SMART-Mk sample barcode plus Illumina barcodes, to control for contamination. TruSeq adapter sequences and Illumina sample barcodes were added in two successive PCR steps. The TCR alpha and beta cDNA libraries were sequenced on the Illumina HiSeq platform using custom primers. For the original study's pipeline: Raw reads were processed with MiGEC to extract unique molecular identifiers, and MiXCR was used to determine CDR3 positions. Recombination models were inferred per individual with the repgenHMM and IGoR tools using an EM algorithm. The analysis of shared clonotypes was done with the tcR package in R, with sharing normalized by the product of cloneset sizes. To study raw recombination free of thymic and clonal selection effects, out-of-frame nonproductive sequences were analyzed. In TCRdb, the public reads were trimmed at Q25 with fastp and aligned with MiXCR, with productive beta chains retained. Rows merge per CDR3 protein into single entries with the most common DNA and genes. Here the V and J calls rest on TCRdb's processing, not on the authors' analysis. The sample table shows 500,000 or so distinct CDR3 sequences, and 12% to 15% are seen once. The leading ten clones occupy around 0.57% of the sample.

This sample was shared with a second study, whose subject was yellow fever vaccine responses in identical twins. The second publication reports: According to the authors, the vaccine-induced T cell response in identical twins seemed to be partly convergent and partly specific to each individual. The study precisely tracked vaccine-responding T cell clones in identical twins.

The sequence joins TRBV20-1 to TRBJ2-5, and 8 bases in between align with TRBD2. The sequenced sample consisted of CD4+ T cells sorted from blood. The receptor comes from a woman aged 18-29 years in good health. The CDR3 sequence is CSARLLAGLETQYF. The DNA sequence follows: TGCAGTGCTCGACTATTAGCGGGGCTAGAGACCCAGTACTTC.